Presented here are 14 T cell receptor beta chains from one specimen sequenced in a study of T cell responses to AZD1222 COVID-19 vaccine. Using immunoSEQ multiplex PCR, the repertoire was profiled, and TCRdb retains in-frame clones only, with some absent. The sample contains 80,000 to 90,000 clones, approximately 89% of which appear only once. The sample here was peripheral blood, taken on day 0 of MenACWY control vaccination. These receptors originate from an adult in good health.

The CDR3 sequence is CASSHFPGELFF. In DNA form, the CDR3 reads TGTGCCAGCAGCCACTTTCCGGGGGAGCTGTTTTTT. V usage is TRBV3-1 (or the pseudogene TRBV3-2) and J usage is TRBJ2-2; D gene ambiguous. CDR1 and CDR2 from the germline V gene are LGHDT and YNNKEL (reference sequence). This CDR3 contains 12 residues. V lost 3 bases to trimming and J lost 8 bases, with 7 bases between them.

This rearrangement joins TRBV2 to TRBJ1-4; perhaps TRBD1 as D (5 bases). V was cut by 6 bases and J by 2 bases, with 10 bases left in between. The CDR3 is 14 amino acids. Per germline, CDR1 SNHLY and CDR2 FYNNEI. The CDR3 protein is CASSFRATNEKLFF. As DNA, the CDR3 is TGTGCCAGCAGCTTCAGGGCTACTAATGAAAAACTGTTTTTT.

This chain uses TRBV18 with TRBJ1-2; D remains ambiguous. The V end lost 3 bases, the J end lost 0 bases, and 8 bases lay between the germline ends. The length of the CDR3 is 14 residues. Germline V gene data show CDR1 as KGHSH and CDR2 as LQKENI. This CDR3 is CASSPGFPNYGYTF. Here the CDR3 DNA reads TGTGCCAGCTCACCGGGATTCCCTAACTATGGCTACACCTTC.

This chain links TRBV7-2 with TRBJ2-3, with a weak D call TRBD2 (5 bases). This CDR3 is 12 amino acids long. Germline CDR1 and CDR2: SGHTA and FQGNSA. V was trimmed by 3 bases and J by 11 bases, leaving 12 bases between them. The CDR3 DNA is TGTGCCAGCAGCTTCGAGCTAGCCCAGCAGTATTTT. This translates into CASSFELAQQYF.

This clone showed up just once. The chain has TRBV3-1 (or the pseudogene TRBV3-2) and TRBJ1-1; 8 nucleotides line up with TRBD1. Germline CDR1 reads LGHDT; CDR2 reads YNNKEL (reference sequence). J gave up 5 bases and V 4 bases, and 6 bases lay outside the gene matches. This CDR3 has 14 residues. The CDR3 is CASSPGRGPTEAFF. Here the CDR3 DNA reads TGTGCCAGCAGCCCCGGCAGGGGGCCAACTGAAGCTTTCTTT.

The chain has TRBV6-5 and TRBJ2-7; 10 bases map to TRBD2. CDR3 length equals 14 residues. Looked up from germline, CDR1 is MNHEY and CDR2 is SVGAGI. J was trimmed by 5 bases and V by 0 bases; bases with no gene match: 1. CDR3: CASSYSGTSDEQYF. The DNA for the CDR3 is TGTGCCAGCAGTTACTCAGGGACTAGCGACGAGCAGTACTTC.

This sequence joins TRBV6-1 and TRBJ1-6, with D unresolved. The CDR3 extends over 12 amino acids. The germline gives CDR1 MNHNS, CDR2 SASEGT. Trimming pared 2 bases from V and 4 bases from J, leaving 0 bases between. Here the CDR3 reads CASSEYNSPLHF. In nucleotides, the CDR3 is TGTGCCAGCAGTGAATATAATTCACCCCTCCACTTT.

The rearrangement links TRBV5-1 to TRBJ1-4; unclear D gene. The CDR3 consists of 14 residues. V dropped 0 bases and J dropped 5 bases, with 8 bases sitting between them. CDR1 is SGHRS and CDR2 is YFSETQ in the germline V gene. The CDR3 nucleotides are TGCGCCAGCAGCTTGGGGTTTAGGAATGAAAAACTGTTTTTT. It translates to CASSLGFRNEKLFF.

J is TRBJ2-2 and V is TRBV3-1 (or the pseudogene TRBV3-2), with D hard to call. The V and J ends lost 3 bases and 6 bases respectively, with 11 bases between them. Germline V gives CDR1 LGHDT, CDR2 YNNKEL (reference sequence). The CDR3 covers 14 residues. This CDR3 is CASSQIGGAGELFF. Written as DNA, the CDR3 is TGTGCCAGCAGCCAGATCGGTGGGGCCGGGGAGCTGTTTTTT.

The V and J genes are TRBV7-8 and TRBJ2-5; D is possibly TRBD2 (5 bases). Germline-derived CDR1 and CDR2 are SGHVS and FQNEAQ. Trimming stripped 5 bases from V and 1 base from J, with 11 bases between. The CDR3 contains 14 residues. The DNA for the CDR3 is TGTGCCAGCAGCCTGGACTGGGTCCAAGAGACCCAGTACTTC. It encodes CASSLDWVQETQYF.

The chain couples TRBV29-1 to TRBJ2-3; possibly TRBD1 for D (6 bases). Trimming took 4 bases from V and 5 from J, leaving 10 bases between them. Germline V gene lookup returns CDR1 SQVTM and CDR2 ANQGSEA. The CDR3 loop spans 12 amino acids. DNA for the CDR3: TGCAGCGTTGGGACAGCCTTAGATACGCAGTATTTT. The encoded protein is CSVGTALDTQYF.

This clone was found a few times. The CDR3 DNA reads as TGTGCCAGCCAGCAGGTCGGAAATCAGCCCCAGCATTTT. Encoded protein: CASQQVGNQPQHF. The rearrangement links TRBV12-3 or TRBV12-4 to TRBJ1-5; no clear D gene. Trimming left V 8 bases short and J 4 bases short, with 12 bases between. This CDR3 is built from 13 residues.

This chain uses TRBV27 with TRBJ1-1, with D unclear. The V end lost 5 bases, the J end lost 3 bases, and 10 bases lay between the germline ends. This CDR3 has 13 residues. CDR1 is MNHEY, CDR2 SMNVEV, per germline (reference sequence). In DNA, the CDR3 is TGTGCCAGCAGTCTCTTCGAATACACTGAAGCTTTCTTT. The encoded protein is CASSLFEYTEAFF.

In DNA, the CDR3 is TGTGCCAGCAGTGAAGCGATGAATAAGGGACAGAGGGCTGGCTACACCTTC. This codes for CASSEAMNKGQRAGYTF. This chain uses TRBV6-1 with TRBJ1-2; TRBD1 aligns across 7 bases. The CDR3 consists of 17 residues. The V and J ends lost 0 bases and 7 bases, in that order; junction bases with no gene match: 14. The V gene's germline CDR1 is MNHNS and CDR2 SASEGT.